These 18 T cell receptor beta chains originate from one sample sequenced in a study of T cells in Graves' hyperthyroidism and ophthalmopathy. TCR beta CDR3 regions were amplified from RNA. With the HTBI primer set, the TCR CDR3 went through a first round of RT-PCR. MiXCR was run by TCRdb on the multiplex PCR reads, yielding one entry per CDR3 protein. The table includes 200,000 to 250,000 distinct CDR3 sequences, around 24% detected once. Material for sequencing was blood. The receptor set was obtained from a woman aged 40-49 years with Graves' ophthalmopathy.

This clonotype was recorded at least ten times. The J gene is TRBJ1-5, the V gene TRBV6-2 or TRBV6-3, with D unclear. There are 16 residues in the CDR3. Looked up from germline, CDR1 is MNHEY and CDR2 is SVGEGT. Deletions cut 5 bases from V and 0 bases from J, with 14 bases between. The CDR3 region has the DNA TGTGCCAGCAGTCCCCGAGGGATCTATAGCAATCAGCCCCAGCATTTT. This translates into CASSPRGIYSNQPQHF.

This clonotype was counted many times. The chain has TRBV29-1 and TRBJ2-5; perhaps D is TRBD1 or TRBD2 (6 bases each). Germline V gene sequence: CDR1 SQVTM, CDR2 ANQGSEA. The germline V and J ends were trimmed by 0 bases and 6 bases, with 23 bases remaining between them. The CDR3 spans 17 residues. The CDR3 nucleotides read TGCAGCGTTGAAGATAGTCTGGTGAGGGGGGCTGAGAAGACCCAGTACTTC. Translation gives CSVEDSLVRGAEKTQYF.

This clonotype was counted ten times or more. The CDR3 region is CASTGAGTGNSYEQYF. The CDR3 DNA follows: TGTGCCAGCACCGGAGCCGGGACAGGGAACTCCTACGAGCAGTACTTC. The V and J genes are TRBV28 and TRBJ2-7; 9 bases match TRBD1. In germline, CDR1 is MDHEN, CDR2 SYDVKM. This CDR3 spans 16 amino acids. With 7 bases clipped from V and 0 bases from J, the junction kept 10 bases outside the gene matches.

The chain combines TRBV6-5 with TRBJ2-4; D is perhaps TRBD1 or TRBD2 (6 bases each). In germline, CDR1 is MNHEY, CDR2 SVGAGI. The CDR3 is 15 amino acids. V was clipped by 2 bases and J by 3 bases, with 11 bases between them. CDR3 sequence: CASSYVKGGKNIQYF. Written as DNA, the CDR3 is TGTGCCAGCAGTTACGTCAAGGGGGGCAAAAACATTCAGTACTTC.

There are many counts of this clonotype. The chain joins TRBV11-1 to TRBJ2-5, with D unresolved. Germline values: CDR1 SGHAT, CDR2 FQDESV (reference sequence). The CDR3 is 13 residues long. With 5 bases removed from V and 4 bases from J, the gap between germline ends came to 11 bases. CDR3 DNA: TGTGCCAGCAGCCCCCTGTGGAGAGAGACCCAGTACTTC. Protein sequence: CASSPLWRETQYF.

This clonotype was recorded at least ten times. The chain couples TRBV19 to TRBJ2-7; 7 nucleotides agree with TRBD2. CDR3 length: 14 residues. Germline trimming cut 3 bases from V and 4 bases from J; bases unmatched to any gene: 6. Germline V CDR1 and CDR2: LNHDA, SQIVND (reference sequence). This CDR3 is CASSMGQGGYEQYF. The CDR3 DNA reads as TGTGCCAGTAGTATGGGCCAGGGAGGGTACGAGCAGTACTTC.

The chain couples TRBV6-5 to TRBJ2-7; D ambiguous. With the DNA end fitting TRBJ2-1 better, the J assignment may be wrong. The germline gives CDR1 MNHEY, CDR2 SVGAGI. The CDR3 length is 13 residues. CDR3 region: CASSFGTFNEQFF. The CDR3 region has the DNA TGTGCCAGCAGTTTCGGTACCTTCAACGAGCAGTTCTTC.

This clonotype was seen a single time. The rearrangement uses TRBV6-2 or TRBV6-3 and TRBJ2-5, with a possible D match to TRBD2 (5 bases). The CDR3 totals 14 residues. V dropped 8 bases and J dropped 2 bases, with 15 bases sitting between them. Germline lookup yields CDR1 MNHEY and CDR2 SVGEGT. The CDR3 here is CASDPRGSQETQYF. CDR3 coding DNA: TGTGCCAGCGATCCCCGCGGGTCACAAGAGACCCAGTACTTC.

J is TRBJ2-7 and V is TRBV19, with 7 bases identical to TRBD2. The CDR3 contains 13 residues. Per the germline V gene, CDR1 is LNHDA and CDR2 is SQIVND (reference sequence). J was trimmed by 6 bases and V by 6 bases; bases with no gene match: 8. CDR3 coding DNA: TGTGCCAGTAGAGAGCTAGCGGCTAGCGAGCAGTACTTC. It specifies CASRELAASEQYF.

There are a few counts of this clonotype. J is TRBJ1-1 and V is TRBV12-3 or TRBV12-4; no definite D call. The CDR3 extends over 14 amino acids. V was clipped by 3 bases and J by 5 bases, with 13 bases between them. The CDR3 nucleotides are TGTGCCAGCAGTTTCGGGGTCCTGGGTACTGAAGCTTTCTTT. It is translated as CASSFGVLGTEAFF.

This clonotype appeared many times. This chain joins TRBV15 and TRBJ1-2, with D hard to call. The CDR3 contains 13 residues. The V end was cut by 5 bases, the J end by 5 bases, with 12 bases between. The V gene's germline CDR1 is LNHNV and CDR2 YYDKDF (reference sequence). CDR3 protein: CATSPDRQYGYTF. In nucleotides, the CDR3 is TGTGCCACCAGCCCAGACCGCCAGTATGGCTACACCTTC. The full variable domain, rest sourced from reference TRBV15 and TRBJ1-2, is DAMVIQNPRYQVTQFGKPVTLSCSQTLNHNVMYWYQQKSSQAPKLLFHYYDKDFNNEADTPDNFQSRRPNTSFCFLDIRSPGLGDTAMYLCATSPDRQYGYTFGSGTRLTVV.

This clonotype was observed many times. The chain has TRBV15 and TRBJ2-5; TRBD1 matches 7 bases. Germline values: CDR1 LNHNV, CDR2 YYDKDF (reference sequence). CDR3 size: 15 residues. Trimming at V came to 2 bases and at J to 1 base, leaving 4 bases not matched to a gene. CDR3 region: CATSRRQGTQETQYF. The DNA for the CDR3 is TGTGCCACCAGCAGACGACAGGGAACCCAAGAGACCCAGTACTTC.

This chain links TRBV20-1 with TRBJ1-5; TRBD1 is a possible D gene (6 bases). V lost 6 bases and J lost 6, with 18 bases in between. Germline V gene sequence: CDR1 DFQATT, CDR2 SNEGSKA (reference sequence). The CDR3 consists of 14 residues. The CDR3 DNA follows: TGCAGTGCCTCCCGGACAGAGTTGGGTCAGCCCCAGCATTTT. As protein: CSASRTELGQPQHF.

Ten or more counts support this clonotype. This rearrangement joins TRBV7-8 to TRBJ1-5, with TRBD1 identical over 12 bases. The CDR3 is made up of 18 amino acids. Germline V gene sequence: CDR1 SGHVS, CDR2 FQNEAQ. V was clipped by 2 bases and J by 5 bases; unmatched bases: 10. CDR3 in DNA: TGTGCCAGCAGCTTATTGGGACAGGGGGCTATCGTTGATCAGCCCCAGCATTTT. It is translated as CASSLLGQGAIVDQPQHF.

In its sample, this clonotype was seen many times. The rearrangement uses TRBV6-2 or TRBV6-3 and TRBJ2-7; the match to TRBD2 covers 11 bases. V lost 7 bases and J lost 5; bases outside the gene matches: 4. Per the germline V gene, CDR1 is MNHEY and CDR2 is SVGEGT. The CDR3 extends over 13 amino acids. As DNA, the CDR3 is TGTGCCAGCACCACTAGCGGGAGAAACGAGCAGTACTTC. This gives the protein CASTTSGRNEQYF.

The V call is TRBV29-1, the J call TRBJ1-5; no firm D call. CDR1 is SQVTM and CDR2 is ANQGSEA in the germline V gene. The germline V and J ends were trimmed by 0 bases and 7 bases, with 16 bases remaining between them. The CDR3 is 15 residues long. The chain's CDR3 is CSVEDRAGGRQPQHF. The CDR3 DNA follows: TGCAGCGTTGAAGATCGAGCGGGAGGAAGGCAGCCCCAGCATTTT.

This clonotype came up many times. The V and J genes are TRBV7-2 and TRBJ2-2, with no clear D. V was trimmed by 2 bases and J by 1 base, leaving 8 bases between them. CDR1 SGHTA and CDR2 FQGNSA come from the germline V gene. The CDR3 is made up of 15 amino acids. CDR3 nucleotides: TGTGCCAGCAGCTTAAACCCGATGAACACCGGGGAGCTGTTTTTT. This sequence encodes CASSLNPMNTGELFF.

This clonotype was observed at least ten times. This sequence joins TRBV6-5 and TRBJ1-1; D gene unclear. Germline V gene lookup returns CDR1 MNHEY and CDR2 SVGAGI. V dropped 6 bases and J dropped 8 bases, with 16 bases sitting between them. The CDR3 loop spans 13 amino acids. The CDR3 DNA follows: TGTGCCAGCAGCTTCTTCCGAGAAGGGGAAGCTTTCTTT. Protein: CASSFFREGEAFF.